The source of this T cell receptor beta chain is a study of blood T cell repertoires in COVID-19. Across the whole study: The United States, Italy and Spain were the sources of the acute and convalescent COVID-19 samples. Nucleic acid was either cDNA or gDNA, and it came from T cells, B-cell-depleted T cells, or PBMCs.

As handled by the study authors: Amplification of reference gene primers was used by the study to estimate nucleated cell counts. TCRdb keeps only in-frame clones here, not all; method: immunoSEQ multiplex PCR. Clone size and V and J calls were adopted from that table, with D and trimming inferred from the DNA. This table has approximately 230,000 clones, roughly 80% appearing once. Germline lookup yields CDR1 SGHTS and CDR2 YDEGEE. The CDR3 sequence is 16 residues long. V lost 3 bases to trimming and J lost 4 bases; unmatched junction nucleotides: 13. Input material: peripheral blood. This receptor was identified in a man of 80 years or more with acute or convalescent COVID-19. J is TRBJ2-7 and V is TRBV5-8; TRBD1 matches 7 bases. The CDR3 region has the DNA TGTGCCAGCAGCTCGCCTGCGAAGGGGGCCCAATACGAGCAGTACTTC. It is translated as CASSSPAKGAQYEQYF.